This TCR beta chain was captured by sequencing in a study of T cells in Graves' hyperthyroidism and ophthalmopathy. RNA transcripts provided the source from which TCR beta CDR3 regions were amplified. Using the HTBI primer set, a first-round RT-PCR was run on the TCR CDR3. TCRdb passed the multiplex PCR reads through MiXCR, listing each CDR3 protein once. The sample has about 350,000 distinct CDR3 sequences; approximately 13% are singletons. This clonotype was seen more than once but under ten times. Its antigen remains unidentified. The study, taken as a whole, reports: Within blood appeared most thyroid clonotypes that had expanded above 0.001.

Trimming removed 0 bases at V and 2 bases at J, with 12 bases between. There are 16 residues in the CDR3. Germline lookup yields CDR1 MNHEY and CDR2 SVGEGT. The TCR sequence derives from a woman in her 30s with Graves' hyperthyroidism. The material sequenced was blood. The gene calls are TRBV6-2 or TRBV6-3 and TRBJ2-3; D is unclear. The CDR3 here is CASSYSRAGFTDTQYF. The DNA of the CDR3 is TGTGCCAGCAGTTACTCACGTGCTGGGTTCACAGATACGCAGTATTTT.